The 24 T cell receptor beta chains in this list originate from one sample, sequenced in a study of blood T cell repertoires in COVID-19. Profiled with immunoSEQ multiplex PCR; TCRdb holds only in-frame clones, not every one. The sample lists 300,000 to 400,000 clones; more than 85% were seen once. Sample: peripheral blood. These receptors were taken from a human donor in a cohort sampled during active COVID-19.

The gene calls are TRBV28 and TRBJ2-2, with 13 positions matching TRBD2. The CDR3 consists of 16 residues. The V and J ends lost 8 bases and 6 bases, in that order; junction bases with no gene match: 9. CDR1 is MDHEN, CDR2 SYDVKM, per germline. The CDR3, as DNA: TGTGCCAGCGGGGGACTAGCGGGAAAGGGGCCCGGGGAGCTGTTTTTT. Protein: CASGGLAGKGPGELFF.

This clone has just a few counts. The V gene is TRBV7-6, the J gene TRBJ2-7; the match to TRBD1 covers 9 bases. Germline lookup yields CDR1 SGHVS and CDR2 FNYEAQ. This CDR3 region has 14 residues. The ends lost 1 base at V and 4 bases at J; junction bases unmatched: 2. The CDR3 here is CASSLETGGYEQYF. In nucleotides, the CDR3 is TGTGCCAGCAGCTTAGAGACAGGGGGGTACGAGCAGTACTTC.

The chain is built from TRBV5-1 and TRBJ2-3; TRBD2 aligns across 11 bases. V shed 3 bases and J 1 base; nucleotides not matched to a gene: 4. Germline V gene lookup returns CDR1 SGHRS and CDR2 YFSETQ. The CDR3 totals 16 residues. The CDR3, as DNA: TGCGCCAGCAGCTCGGGTAGCGGGGGGGGCACAGATACGCAGTATTTT. This codes for CASSSGSGGGTDTQYF.

In DNA, the CDR3 is TGTGCCAGCAGTGATGGGGGGGTCGAGACCCAGTACTTC. Translated, it gives CASSDGGVETQYF. The V gene is TRBV6-1, the J gene TRBJ2-5, with 7 bases matching TRBD2. This CDR3 spans 13 amino acids. Looked up from germline, CDR1 is MNHNS and CDR2 is SASEGT. Trimming removed 3 bases from V and 5 bases from J; junction bases left unmatched: 3.

The chain is built from TRBV19 and TRBJ2-3, with 7 bases identical to TRBD2. The germline V gene encodes CDR1 LNHDA and CDR2 SQIVND (reference sequence). The J segment lost 5 bases and the V segment lost 5 bases, leaving 7 bases of the junction unmatched. The CDR3 sequence is 14 residues long. The CDR3 DNA follows: TGTGCCAGTAGTTCAGCGGGGTCCGGAGATACGCAGTATTTT. Its translation: CASSSAGSGDTQYF.

This chain links TRBV30 with TRBJ2-7, with 9 nucleotides matching TRBD1. After removal of 8 bases from V and 7 bases from J, the junction contained 9 bases not matched to a gene. The CDR3 contains 12 residues. Looked up from germline, CDR1 is GTSNPN and CDR2 is SVGIG (reference sequence). The chain's CDR3 is CAHNRGQGEQYF. DNA for the CDR3: TGTGCCCACAACAGGGGGCAGGGGGAGCAGTACTTC. The full variable domain, completed using reference TRBV30 and TRBJ2-7, is SQTIHQWPATLVQPVGSPLSLECTVEGTSNPNLYWYRQAAGRGLQLLFYSVGIGQISSEVPQNLSASRPQDRQFILSSKKLLLSDSGFYLCAHNRGQGEQYFGPGTRLTVT.

The genes are TRBV18 and TRBJ2-5; a weak D match, TRBD2 (6 bases). V was cut by 1 base and J by 5 bases, with 14 bases left in between. The CDR3 is made up of 15 amino acids. Germline V gives CDR1 KGHSH, CDR2 LQKENI. In DNA, the CDR3 is TGTGCCAGCTCACCACTCTGGGGGGAAGGTGAGACCCAGTACTTC. Residues: CASSPLWGEGETQYF.

The chain carries TRBV11-3 and TRBJ2-7, with D possibly matching TRBD2 (5 bases). V lost 3 bases to trimming and J lost 3 bases, with 15 bases between them. The CDR3 is 15 residues long. The V gene's germline CDR1 is SGHNT and CDR2 YENEEA. The CDR3 bases are TGTGCCAGCAGCTTGGGTAGGAACGGGAACTACGAGCAGTACTTC. Translated, it gives CASSLGRNGNYEQYF.

J is TRBJ2-2 and V is TRBV6-5; D gene uncertain. V was pared by 6 bases and J by 1 base, with 12 bases between. The CDR3 extends over 15 amino acids. The V gene's germline CDR1 is MNHEY and CDR2 SVGAGI. The CDR3 sequence: CASRRSTVNTGELFF. As DNA, the CDR3 is TGTGCCAGCAGGAGGTCGACTGTGAACACCGGGGAGCTGTTTTTT.

The sample holds one count of this clone. The chain couples TRBV5-1 to TRBJ2-7; 7 bases line up with TRBD1. The germline V gene has CDR1 SGHRS and CDR2 YFSETQ. The CDR3 loop spans 17 amino acids. V was clipped by 0 bases and J by 7 bases; unmatched bases: 16. CDR3 sequence (DNA): TGCGCCAGCAGCTTGGGGGGCCGGGACAGAATGGGACGAGAGCAGTACTTC. Its protein product is CASSLGGRDRMGREQYF.

The genes are TRBV5-1 and TRBJ2-7, with D possibly matching TRBD1 (6 bases). Trimming shortened V by 3 bases and J by 3 bases, and 13 bases separated the two germline ends. The CDR3 has 14 amino acids. From germline, CDR1 is SGHRS and CDR2 YFSETQ. The CDR3: CASSSSGQSYEQYF. The CDR3 region has the DNA TGCGCCAGCAGCTCTTCTGGACAGAGCTACGAGCAGTACTTC. Variable domain in full (rest from reference TRBV5-1 and TRBJ2-7): KAGVTQTPRYLIKTRGQQVTLSCSPISGHRSVSWYQQTPGQGLQFLFEYFSETQRNKGNFPGRFSGRQFSNSRSEMNVSTLELGDSALYLCASSSSGQSYEQYFGPGTRLTVT.

V gene TRBV30 combines with J gene TRBJ2-1, with 14 nucleotides matching TRBD2. CDR1 is GTSNPN, CDR2 SVGIG, per germline (reference sequence). J gave up 14 bases and V 3 bases, and 9 bases lay outside the gene matches. CDR3 length equals 14 residues. For the CDR3, the DNA is TGTGCCTGGAGCGTGGGACTAGCGGGAGCTATAGAGTTCTTC. Translating it yields CAWSVGLAGAIEFF.

V is TRBV6-4 and J is TRBJ2-1, with 7 bases fitting TRBD2. V trimming: 3 bases; J trimming: 8 bases; junction bases outside the gene matches: 13. This CDR3 comprises 16 residues. CDR1 MRHNA and CDR2 SNTAGT come from the germline V gene. The CDR3 sequence is CASSESLAAGRDEQFF. As DNA, the CDR3 is TGTGCCAGCAGTGAGTCGCTAGCGGCGGGTCGCGATGAGCAGTTCTTC.

V and J are TRBV3-1 (or the pseudogene TRBV3-2) and TRBJ1-1; TRBD1 matches 8 bases. CDR1 is LGHDT and CDR2 is YNNKEL in the germline V gene (reference sequence). V lost 3 bases and J lost 2; bases outside the gene matches: 2. The CDR3 has 14 amino acids. The chain's CDR3 is CASSHTGGNTEAFF. CDR3 in DNA: TGTGCCAGCAGCCATACAGGGGGTAACACTGAAGCTTTCTTT.

The chain uses TRBV5-6 and TRBJ1-1; D gene unclear. The V gene lost 4 bases and the J gene lost 4 bases, with 17 bases spanning the gap. The CDR3 is 15 residues long. The germline gives CDR1 SGHDT, CDR2 YYEEEE. CDR3 coding DNA: TGTGCCAGCAGCCGTACTACTGGAGGGAGCACTGAAGCTTTCTTT. This gives the protein CASSRTTGGSTEAFF.

CDR3 nucleotides: TGTGCCAGCAGCTTAGGACAGTACTACGAGCAGTACTTC. Translation: CASSLGQYYEQYF. The chain couples TRBV7-9 to TRBJ2-7; D perhaps matches TRBD1 (5 bases). V gave up 1 base and J gave up 3 bases, with 7 bases separating them. Germline-derived CDR1 and CDR2 are SEHNR and FQNEAQ (reference sequence). There are 13 residues in the CDR3.

The rearrangement links TRBV27 to TRBJ1-1, with D maybe TRBD1 (5 bases). The CDR3 covers 15 residues. V shed 5 bases and J shed 5 bases, with 18 bases lying between them. Germline V gene lookup returns CDR1 MNHEY and CDR2 SMNVEV (reference sequence). CDR3 bases: TGTGCCAGCAGTCCAGACAGTCCTATGGGAACTGAAGCTTTCTTT. Encoded protein: CASSPDSPMGTEAFF.

This chain uses TRBV6-2 or TRBV6-3 with TRBJ2-2, with D unclear. V was pared by 6 bases and J by 3 bases, with 8 bases between. Germline CDR1 reads MNHEY; CDR2 reads SVGEGT. This CDR3 is built from 13 residues. For the CDR3, the DNA is TGTGCCAGCAGCGAGAGTGACACCGGGGAGCTGTTTTTT. This sequence encodes CASSESDTGELFF.

CDR3 sequence: CASSHETSWDIQYF. DNA of the CDR3: TGTGCCAGCAGCCATGAGACTAGCTGGGACATTCAGTACTTC. The V call is TRBV4-2, the J call TRBJ2-4; 7 nucleotides match TRBD2. V was clipped by 3 bases and J by 8 bases; unmatched bases: 7. CDR1 is LGHNA and CDR2 is YNFKEQ in the germline V gene. CDR3 length: 14 amino acids.

The chain couples TRBV27 to TRBJ2-1; TRBD1 matches 10 bases. The CDR3 covers 15 residues. Trimming removed 2 bases from V and 7 bases from J; junction bases left unmatched: 5. The V gene's germline CDR1 is MNHEY and CDR2 SMNVEV (reference sequence). CDR3: CASSLEGQGVNEQFF. The DNA for the CDR3 is TGTGCCAGCAGTTTAGAAGGACAGGGGGTTAATGAGCAGTTCTTC.

The CDR3 DNA is TGCGCCAGCAGCCCGGACAGGAATCTCTACAATGAGCAGTTCTTC. This gives the protein CASSPDRNLYNEQFF. This chain connects TRBV5-1 to TRBJ2-1, with TRBD1 identical over 7 bases. The CDR3 is 15 residues long. V was pared by 4 bases and J by 3 bases, with 7 bases of the junction left unmatched. In germline, CDR1 is SGHRS, CDR2 YFSETQ. The complete variable domain, with remaining parts taken from reference TRBV5-1 and TRBJ2-1, reads KAGVTQTPRYLIKTRGQQVTLSCSPISGHRSVSWYQQTPGQGLQFLFEYFSETQRNKGNFPGRFSGRQFSNSRSEMNVSTLELGDSALYLCASSPDRNLYNEQFFGPGTRLTVL.

The chain joins TRBV28 to TRBJ1-5; TRBD1 agrees at 8 bases. This CDR3 spans 14 amino acids. CDR1 and CDR2 from the germline V gene are MDHEN and SYDVKM. Trimming removed 6 bases from V and 5 bases from J; junction bases left unmatched: 6. The CDR3 is CASSRGQGDQPQHF. The CDR3 DNA sequence: TGTGCCAGCAGCCGCGGACAGGGCGATCAGCCCCAGCATTTT.

This clone was found many times. This rearrangement joins TRBV19 to TRBJ2-1, with 8 bases aligning to TRBD1. The CDR3 consists of 15 residues. Looked up from germline, CDR1 is LNHDA and CDR2 is SQIVND (reference sequence). V lost 5 bases to trimming and J lost 3 bases; unmatched junction nucleotides: 6. CDR3 DNA: TGTGCCAGTAGTGATGGACAGGGAAACTACAATGAGCAGTTCTTC. Translation: CASSDGQGNYNEQFF.

This chain joins TRBV5-4 and TRBJ1-6; a possible D gene is TRBD1 (6 bases). CDR1 and CDR2 (germline): SGHNT, YYREEE (reference sequence). Trimming pared 5 bases from V and 6 bases from J, leaving 15 bases between. This CDR3 is 15 amino acids long. As DNA, the CDR3 is TGTGCCAGCAGTTCTCTGGGGGGGCCTAATTCACCCCTCCACTTT. This codes for CASSSLGGPNSPLHF.